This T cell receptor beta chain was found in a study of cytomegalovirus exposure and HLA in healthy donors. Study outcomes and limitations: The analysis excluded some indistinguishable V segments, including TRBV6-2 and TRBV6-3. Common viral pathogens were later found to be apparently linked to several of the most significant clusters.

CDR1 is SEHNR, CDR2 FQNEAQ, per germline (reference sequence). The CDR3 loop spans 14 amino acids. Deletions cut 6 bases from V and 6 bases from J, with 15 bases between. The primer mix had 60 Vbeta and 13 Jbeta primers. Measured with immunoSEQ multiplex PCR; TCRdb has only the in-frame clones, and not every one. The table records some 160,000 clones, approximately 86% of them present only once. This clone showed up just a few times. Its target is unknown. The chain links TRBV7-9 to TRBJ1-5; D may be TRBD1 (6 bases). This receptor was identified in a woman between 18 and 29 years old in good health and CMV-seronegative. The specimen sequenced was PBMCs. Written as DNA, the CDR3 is TGTGCCAGCAGGCCCGAAGGGGGTGGTCAGCCCCAGCATTTT. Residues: CASRPEGGGQPQHF.